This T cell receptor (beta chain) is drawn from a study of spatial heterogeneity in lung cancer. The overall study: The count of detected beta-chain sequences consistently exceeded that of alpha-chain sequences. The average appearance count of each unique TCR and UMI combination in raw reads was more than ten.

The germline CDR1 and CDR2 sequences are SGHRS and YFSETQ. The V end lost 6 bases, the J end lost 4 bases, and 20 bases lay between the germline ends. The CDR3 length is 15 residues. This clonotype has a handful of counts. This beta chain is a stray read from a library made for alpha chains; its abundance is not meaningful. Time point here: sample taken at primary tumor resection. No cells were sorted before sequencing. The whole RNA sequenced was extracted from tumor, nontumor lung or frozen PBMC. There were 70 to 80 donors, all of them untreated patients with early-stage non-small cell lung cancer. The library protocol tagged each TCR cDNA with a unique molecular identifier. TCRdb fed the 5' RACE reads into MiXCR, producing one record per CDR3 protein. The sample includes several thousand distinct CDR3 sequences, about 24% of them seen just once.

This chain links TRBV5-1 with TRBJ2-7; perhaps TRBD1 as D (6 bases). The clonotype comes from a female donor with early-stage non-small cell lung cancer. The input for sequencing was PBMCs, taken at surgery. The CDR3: CASTPSDRPGYEQYF. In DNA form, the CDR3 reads TGCGCCAGCACGCCGTCGGACAGACCGGGGTACGAGCAGTACTTC.